Listed here is a single TCR beta chain. The sample belongs to a study of graft-versus-host responses after intestinal transplantation. Looking at the study overall: Transplantation in recipients was multivisceral, liver-intestinal, or isolated intestinal.

Sequencing used immunoSEQ multiplex PCR; TCRdb keeps in-frame clones, though not all of them. The table lists approximately 5,700 clones, around 76% of them singletons. Lymphocytes (intraepithelial and lamina propria) were released by processing the graft tissue. The sequence derives from a human patient who received an intestinal transplant, so some T cells may come from the graft donor. This material consisted of ileum tissue, taken approximately 220 days after intestinal transplant.

The CDR3 bases are TGTGCCAGCTCACGAGAAAGAGACGAGCAGTACTTC. Its translation is CASSRERDEQYF. This rearrangement joins TRBV18 to TRBJ2-7, with D hard to call. The CDR3 length is 12 residues. CDR1 KGHSH and CDR2 LQKENI come from the germline V gene. The V gene lost 4 bases and the J gene lost 5 bases, with 9 bases spanning the gap.